The 11 T cell receptor beta chains below were found in one sample sequenced in a study of radiotherapy plus CTLA-4 blockade in lung cancer. Only in-frame clones appear in the TCRdb table, and some are missing; sequencing was by immunoSEQ multiplex PCR. The sample consists of about 66,000 clones, roughly four fifths of them appearing once. The material sequenced was peripheral blood, taken from a patient treated with radiotherapy plus ipilimumab. These receptors all stem from a human donor with non-small cell lung cancer who had a partial response to radiotherapy plus ipilimumab.

V gene TRBV30 combines with J gene TRBJ2-2, with TRBD2 as a possible D gene (6 bases). The CDR3 has 14 amino acids. Trimming removed 0 bases from V and 6 bases from J, with 11 bases in between. Germline V lookup: CDR1 GTSNPN, CDR2 SVGIG (reference sequence). The CDR3 DNA reads TGTGCCTGGAGTGTACAGGCGGGACCCGGGGAGCTGTTTTTT. Its protein is CAWSVQAGPGELFF.

J is TRBJ2-2 and V is TRBV5-4; 8 nucleotides align to TRBD2. The CDR3 has 16 amino acids. Losses at the gene ends were 1 base for V and 5 bases for J; bases not matched to a gene: 7. Germline CDR1 SGHNT, CDR2 YYREEE (reference sequence). In nucleotides, the CDR3 is TGTGCCAGCAGCTTGCCAGCAGCGGGGGTAACCGGGGAGCTGTTTTTT. As protein: CASSLPAAGVTGELFF.

This clone was detected only a few times. The chain joins TRBV2 to TRBJ2-7, with D possibly matching TRBD2 (5 bases). Between the trimmed V and J ends, which lost 6 bases and 5 bases, there was a span of 14 bases. The CDR3 extends over 13 amino acids. Germline V CDR1 and CDR2: SNHLY, FYNNEI. CDR3 bases: TGTGCCAGCAGGTCCCACCTCGGGAACGAGCAGTACTTC. It specifies CASRSHLGNEQYF.

This chain links TRBV6-1 with TRBJ1-5; no clear D gene. This CDR3 has 15 amino acids. In germline, CDR1 is MNHNS, CDR2 SASEGT. Trimming left V 10 bases short and J 1 base short, with 17 bases between. The CDR3 DNA is TGTGCCACCAACCTTGAGGGAGGGAGCAATCAGCCCCAGCATTTT. As protein: CATNLEGGSNQPQHF.

This sequence joins TRBV5-1 and TRBJ2-7, with TRBD2 matching 9 bases. Germline loops: CDR1 SGHRS, CDR2 YFSETQ. The V gene end was trimmed by 1 base and the J gene end by 4 bases; junction bases not matched to a gene: 3. The CDR3 extends over 14 amino acids. The CDR3 coding sequence is TGCGCCAGCAGCTTGAGTCTAGCGGGGTACGAGCAGTACTTC. The encoded protein is CASSLSLAGYEQYF. The full variable domain, rest sourced from reference TRBV5-1 and TRBJ2-7, is KAGVTQTPRYLIKTRGQQVTLSCSPISGHRSVSWYQQTPGQGLQFLFEYFSETQRNKGNFPGRFSGRQFSNSRSEMNVSTLELGDSALYLCASSLSLAGYEQYFGPGTRLTVT.

This clone appeared a few times. V usage is TRBV21-1 and J usage is TRBJ2-5; TRBD2 reflects the table's D call only, with no check against the DNA. TRBV21-1 is described as a pseudogene. This CDR3 region has 14 residues. DNA of the CDR3: TGTGCCAGCAGGGGGGGGGCCGGGCAAGAGACCCAGTACTTC. Translating it yields CASRGGAGQETQYF.

The chain joins TRBV29-1 to TRBJ2-7, with 12 bases identical to TRBD2. With 6 bases clipped from V and 6 bases from J, the junction kept 9 bases outside the gene matches. CDR3 length: 14 amino acids. The germline CDR1 and CDR2 sequences are SQVTM and ANQGSEA. As DNA, the CDR3 is TGCAGCGTCGGACTACTAGCGGGAGGAGGCGAGCAGTACTTC. This translates into CSVGLLAGGGEQYF.

CDR3 region: CASSEGQGAFYEQYF. In nucleotides, the CDR3 is TGTGCCAGCAGTGAGGGACAGGGGGCCTTCTACGAGCAGTACTTC. The V and J genes are TRBV27 and TRBJ2-7; TRBD1 matches 12 bases. Germline V gene sequence: CDR1 MNHEY, CDR2 SMNVEV (reference sequence). The CDR3 totals 15 residues. V was pared by 5 bases and J by 3 bases, with 5 bases of the junction left unmatched.

J is TRBJ2-7 and V is TRBV5-1; no clear D gene. Germline CDR1 is SGHRS and CDR2 is YFSETQ. The V gene lost 0 bases and the J gene lost 2 bases, with 6 bases spanning the gap. The CDR3 has 13 amino acids. The CDR3: CASSLAETYEQYF. DNA of the CDR3: TGCGCCAGCAGCTTGGCGGAGACCTACGAGCAGTACTTC.

This chain joins TRBV4-2 and TRBJ2-7; 12 nucleotides align to TRBD2. J lost 5 bases, V lost 4 bases, and 3 bases had no gene match. This CDR3 region has 14 residues. Per germline, CDR1 LGHNA and CDR2 YNFKEQ. CDR3 nucleotide sequence: TGTGCCAGCAGCCTCCGACTAGCGGGAGACGAGCAGTACTTC. Its translation: CASSLRLAGDEQYF.

The rearrangement joins TRBV4-1 to TRBJ1-1; D might be TRBD1 (6 bases). Deletions cut 3 bases from V and 2 bases from J, with 16 bases between. Germline V gene data show CDR1 as MGHRA and CDR2 as YSYEKL. This CDR3 is built from 16 residues. DNA of the CDR3: TGCGCCAGCAGCCAGACGACAGGACGGTCTAACACTGAAGCTTTCTTT. Encoded protein: CASSQTTGRSNTEAFF.